This T cell receptor (beta chain) was recovered during a study of neurological immune-mediated disorders. Notes on the study in general: HTLV-1-associated myelopathy had the most TCR clonal expansion, whereas multiple sclerosis had the least (lower than in healthy controls). One related-CDR3 cluster, identified by phylogenetic grouping, held the repertoires of 18 of 34 multiple sclerosis patients and was a possible signature.

CDR1 and CDR2 from the germline V gene are MNHEY and SVGAGI. The CDR3 spans 13 residues. This clonotype has only a few counts. No antigen is known for it. A read error may produce the germline difference seen at one junction end. MiXCR, applied by TCRdb to the 5' RACE reads, yields one record per CDR3 protein. The sample contains about 65,000 distinct CDR3 sequences, approximately 4.1% of which appear only once. This rearrangement joins TRBV6-5 to TRBJ2-4; 7 bases map to TRBD1. The sequence was obtained from a man aged 50 or older with multiple sclerosis. Sequences were obtained from PBMCs. For the CDR3, the DNA is TGTGCCAGCTGGGACAGAGCCAAAAAAATTCAGTACTTC. Residues: CASWDRAKKIQYF.